This T cell receptor (beta chain) comes out of a study of blood T cell repertoires in COVID-19. Overall study context: In each case, the material was cDNA or gDNA derived from T cells, B-cell-depleted T cells, or PBMCs.

Clones were read by immunoSEQ multiplex PCR, and TCRdb kept only the in-frame ones, dropping some. Of 150,000 to 200,000 clones detected, about 85% appear once; the ten largest clones hold approximately 1.1%. Germline V gene sequence: CDR1 MNHEY, CDR2 SVGAGI. The V end lost 6 bases, the J end lost 0 bases, and 11 bases lay between the germline ends. The CDR3 is made up of 14 amino acids. J is TRBJ1-1 and V is TRBV6-5, with D uncertain. Sequencing used peripheral blood. The sequence was collected from a man in his forties or fifties with acute or convalescent COVID-19. CDR3 in amino acids: CASRTGRLNTEAFF. CDR3 nucleotides: TGTGCCAGCAGAACCGGGAGATTGAACACTGAAGCTTTCTTT.